The present T cell receptor (beta chain) was sequenced within a study of blood T cell repertoires in COVID-19. Looking at the study overall: Sites in the United States, Italy and Spain provided acute and convalescent COVID-19 samples. Sources were T cells, B-cell-depleted T cells, or PBMCs; the material itself was cDNA or gDNA.

CDR3 length: 18 residues. Trimming took 3 bases from V and 4 from J; bases not matched to a gene: 13. Germline V CDR1 and CDR2: SGHTA, FQGNSA. As originally analysed: It was from reference gene primer amplification that nucleated cell counts were estimated. Data came from immunoSEQ multiplex PCR; TCRdb stores just in-frame clones and leaves some out. V and J calls and clone size are those listed in that table; D and trimming were worked out from the DNA. The sample lists a few hundred thousand clones, approximately 81% occurring once. This sequence was found in a woman older than 75 with acute or convalescent COVID-19. Sequenced material: peripheral blood. The rearrangement joins TRBV7-2 to TRBJ1-3, with TRBD1 matching 9 bases. Here the CDR3 reads CASSFYQPGQGLGNTIYF. CDR3 nucleotides: TGTGCCAGCAGCTTTTACCAGCCGGGACAGGGCCTCGGAAACACCATATATTTT.